These 3 T cell receptor beta chains share one sample of origin, sequenced in a study of cytomegalovirus exposure and HLA in healthy donors. PCR employed 60 Vbeta and 13 Jbeta primers. TCRdb's copy holds only in-frame clones and misses some; the assay was immunoSEQ multiplex PCR. The data hold some 110,000 clones, with about two thirds observed a single time. Source material: PBMCs. The receptors originated from a boy between 10 and 17 years old in good health and CMV-seronegative.

This sequence joins TRBV30 and TRBJ1-6; TRBD1 aligns across 8 bases. V was pared by 5 bases and J by 4 bases, with 13 bases of the junction left unmatched. The CDR3 runs to 17 residues. Germline CDR1 reads GTSNPN; CDR2 reads SVGIG (reference sequence). This chain's CDR3 is CAWSKLTGVNYNSPLHF. The DNA for the CDR3 is TGTGCCTGGTCTAAGTTGACAGGGGTAAATTATAATTCACCCCTCCACTTT. The complete variable domain, with remaining parts taken from reference TRBV30 and TRBJ1-6, reads SQTIHQWPATLVQPVGSPLSLECTVEGTSNPNLYWYRQAAGRGLQLLFYSVGIGQISSEVPQNLSASRPQDRQFILSSKKLLLSDSGFYLCAWSKLTGVNYNSPLHFGNGTRLTVT.

This clone was observed a single time. The CDR3, as DNA: TGTGCCAGCAGTGACCCTCACAGGGTGGACTCCTACGAGCAGTACTTC. Encoded protein: CASSDPHRVDSYEQYF. The chain recombines TRBV2 with TRBJ2-7; D may be TRBD1 (6 bases). Trimming stripped 3 bases from V and 0 bases from J, with 15 bases between. Germline-derived CDR1 and CDR2 are SNHLY and FYNNEI. This CDR3 comprises 16 residues.

There are a few counts of this clone. The CDR3 sequence is CASRPGLAWDTQYF. DNA of the CDR3: TGTGCCAGCAGACCTGGACTAGCATGGGATACGCAGTATTTT. The J gene is TRBJ2-3, the V gene TRBV6-5; 8 bases line up with TRBD2. J was trimmed by 6 bases and V by 6 bases; bases with no gene match: 8. Germline V CDR1 and CDR2: MNHEY, SVGAGI. The CDR3 covers 14 residues.